Shown below are 25 T cell receptor beta chains from a single sample sequenced in a study of blood T cell repertoires in COVID-19. Repertoires were generated with immunoSEQ multiplex PCR, while TCRdb's copy carries only in-frame clones and drops some. The table shows roughly 170,000 clones, with 81% occurring only once. Sequencing input: PBMCs or T cells enriched from blood (not recorded which). Receptors originate from a woman in her 40s with acute COVID-19.

The rearrangement joins TRBV4-2 to TRBJ1-2, with 9 bases matching TRBD1. Germline V gives CDR1 LGHNA, CDR2 YNFKEQ. The V and J ends lost 0 bases and 2 bases, in that order; junction bases with no gene match: 4. This CDR3 contains 16 residues. CDR3 sequence (DNA): TGTGCCAGCAGCCAAGAATCCACAGGGGGCAACTATGGCTACACCTTC. This encodes CASSQESTGGNYGYTF.

DNA of the CDR3: TGCGCCAGCAGCCAAGGGTTGCAGAGCAATCAGCCCCAGCATTTT. Its protein product is CASSQGLQSNQPQHF. The chain uses TRBV4-1 and TRBJ1-5; D is unresolved. V was pared by 1 base and J by 1 base, with 8 bases between. The germline V gene encodes CDR1 MGHRA and CDR2 YSYEKL. This CDR3 region has 15 residues.

The J gene is TRBJ2-1, the V gene TRBV5-1, with D maybe TRBD1 (6 bases). V was cut by 6 bases and J by 2 bases, with 15 bases left in between. Germline V lookup: CDR1 SGHRS, CDR2 YFSETQ. The CDR3 contains 15 residues. The CDR3 DNA reads as TGCGCCAGCAACCAGGGGATGGCAACCTACAATGAGCAGTTCTTC. Amino acids: CASNQGMATYNEQFF. Supplemented by reference TRBV5-1 and TRBJ2-1, the full variable domain reads KAGVTQTPRYLIKTRGQQVTLSCSPISGHRSVSWYQQTPGQGLQFLFEYFSETQRNKGNFPGRFSGRQFSNSRSEMNVSTLELGDSALYLCASNQGMATYNEQFFGPGTRLTVL.

The chain joins TRBV5-1 to TRBJ2-2; no clear D gene. The germline V and J ends were trimmed by 1 base and 5 bases, with 6 bases remaining between them. The CDR3 is 13 amino acids. Germline V gene sequence: CDR1 SGHRS, CDR2 YFSETQ. The CDR3 reads CASSLTVTGELFF. The CDR3 DNA is TGCGCCAGCAGCTTGACAGTAACCGGGGAGCTGTTTTTT.

A few counts support this clone. The chain combines TRBV6-6 with TRBJ2-5; 10 bases are a match to TRBD1. Germline V gives CDR1 MNHNY, CDR2 SVGAGI (reference sequence). The CDR3 runs 14 residues. The junction had 4 bases not matched to a gene; V was cut back by 5 bases and J by 4 bases. DNA of the CDR3: TGTGCCAGCAGTGCCGACAGGGGGCGAGAGACCCAGTACTTC. Translating it yields CASSADRGRETQYF.

The chain couples TRBV11-1 to TRBJ2-2; possibly TRBD1 for D (5 bases). CDR3 length: 15 residues. Germline V lookup: CDR1 SGHAT, CDR2 FQDESV (reference sequence). Trimming left V 5 bases short and J 1 base short, with 11 bases between. The CDR3 sequence: CASSPQGRNTGELFF. DNA for the CDR3: TGTGCCAGCAGCCCCCAGGGCAGGAACACCGGGGAGCTGTTTTTT.

In the case of this clone: Distinct nucleotide sequences in the sample also encode this CDR3. The chain recombines TRBV18 with TRBJ1-1; D is possibly TRBD1 (5 bases). CDR1 is KGHSH, CDR2 LQKENI, per germline. The CDR3 spans 15 residues. V was trimmed by 3 bases and J by 1 base, leaving 12 bases between them. The CDR3: CASSPAGFKNTEAFF. The DNA of the CDR3 is TGTGCCAGCTCACCGGCAGGGTTTAAGAACACTGAAGCTTTCTTT.

The chain carries TRBV5-4 and TRBJ2-7; 7 bases match TRBD2. The germline V gene encodes CDR1 SGHNT and CDR2 YYREEE (reference sequence). Trimming at V came to 1 base and at J to 2 bases, leaving 3 bases not matched to a gene. The CDR3 loop spans 14 amino acids. The CDR3 bases are TGTGCCAGCAGCTTGAAGGGAGGGACCTACGAGCAGTACTTC. This encodes CASSLKGGTYEQYF.

The CDR3 spells CASSSRGVNTGELFF. The CDR3 DNA sequence: TGCGCCAGCAGCTCGCGGGGGGTAAACACCGGGGAGCTGTTTTTT. The genes are TRBV5-1 and TRBJ2-2; TRBD2 agrees at 8 bases. Trimming at V came to 3 bases and at J to 2 bases, leaving 3 bases not matched to a gene. This CDR3 region has 15 residues. Germline V lookup: CDR1 SGHRS, CDR2 YFSETQ.

This chain connects TRBV12-5 to TRBJ1-3; D possibly corresponds to TRBD1 (5 bases). Germline V gene lookup returns CDR1 LGHNT and CDR2 FRNRAP. Deletions cut 1 base from V and 0 bases from J, with 10 bases between. CDR3 size: 16 residues. The DNA of the CDR3 is TGTGCTAGTGGTTTGGCTGGGACTAACTCTGGAAACACCATATATTTT. Translation gives CASGLAGTNSGNTIYF.

The genes are TRBV19 and TRBJ1-3; D might be TRBD1 (5 bases). V was pared by 10 bases and J by 0 bases, with 13 bases between. Germline lookup yields CDR1 LNHDA and CDR2 SQIVND (reference sequence). The CDR3 covers 14 residues. DNA for the CDR3: TGTGCCACAGCCCGGGGGGGCTCTGGAAACACCATATATTTT. Translated, it gives CATARGGSGNTIYF.

The chain combines TRBV19 with TRBJ1-4; TRBD1 agrees at 9 bases. The length of the CDR3 is 15 residues. After removal of 2 bases from V and 7 bases from J, the junction contained 5 bases not matched to a gene. Germline CDR1 reads LNHDA; CDR2 reads SQIVND (reference sequence). CDR3 residues: CASSIWTGEVEKLFF. In DNA form, the CDR3 reads TGTGCCAGTAGTATATGGACAGGGGAGGTTGAAAAACTGTTTTTT.

This clone was detected a few times. The gene calls are TRBV29-1 and TRBJ2-3; the match to TRBD2 covers 7 bases. This CDR3 is 16 amino acids long. Germline V lookup: CDR1 SQVTM, CDR2 ANQGSEA. Trimming at V came to 4 bases and at J to 4 bases, leaving 14 bases not matched to a gene. Here the CDR3 DNA reads TGCAGCGTTGGGGCGGCTAGCGGAAGCGATCCAGATACGCAGTATTTT. Its translation: CSVGAASGSDPDTQYF.

V usage is TRBV2 and J usage is TRBJ1-4; unclear D gene. V was shortened by 5 bases and J by 1 base, with 8 bases between the two germline ends. The CDR3 loop spans 14 amino acids. CDR1 is SNHLY and CDR2 is FYNNEI in the germline V gene. The CDR3 nucleotides are TGTGCCAGCAGTCGAGGTGGAACTAATGAAAAACTGTTTTTT. Protein: CASSRGGTNEKLFF. The full variable domain, rest sourced from reference TRBV2 and TRBJ1-4, is EPEVTQTPSHQVTQMGQEVILRCVPISNHLYFYWYRQILGQKVEFLVSFYNNEISEKSEIFDDQFSVERPDGSNFTLKIRSTKLEDSAMYFCASSRGGTNEKLFFGSGTQLSVL.

The chain combines TRBV11-3 with TRBJ1-4, with 7 bases fitting TRBD1. This CDR3 has 15 amino acids. Germline lookup yields CDR1 SGHNT and CDR2 YENEEA. The V gene end was trimmed by 0 bases and the J gene end by 10 bases; junction bases not matched to a gene: 8. In nucleotides, the CDR3 is TGTGCCAGCAGCTTAGAAGGGGGCTTCATGGGAAAACTGTTTTTT. It codes for CASSLEGGFMGKLFF.

The chain joins TRBV27 to TRBJ2-1; 8 nucleotides align to TRBD2. V lost 6 bases, J lost 3 bases, and 10 bases stayed unmatched. CDR3 length: 16 residues. Germline loops: CDR1 MNHEY, CDR2 SMNVEV (reference sequence). The CDR3 sequence is CASRPQGAGGYNEQFF. For the CDR3, the DNA is TGTGCCAGCAGGCCCCAAGGGGCGGGAGGCTACAATGAGCAGTTCTTC.

The table lists this clone with a few counts. This chain links TRBV27 with TRBJ2-1; 11 bases agree with TRBD2. The CDR3 spans 18 residues. Trimming at V came to 3 bases and at J to 4 bases, leaving 11 bases not matched to a gene. The V gene's germline CDR1 is MNHEY and CDR2 SMNVEV (reference sequence). The CDR3 nucleotides are TGTGCCAGCAGTTTGGCGCCCCCGACTAGCGGGGTTTACAATGAGCAGTTCTTC. It translates to CASSLAPPTSGVYNEQFF.

CDR3 region: CATAGQLNSPLHF. Written as DNA, the CDR3 is TGTGCCACTGCTGGGCAGCTTAATTCACCCCTCCACTTT. This chain connects TRBV28 to TRBJ1-6; D is unresolved. The V gene's germline CDR1 is MDHEN and CDR2 SYDVKM. V lost 10 bases and J lost 6, with 13 bases in between. This CDR3 region has 13 residues.

The gene calls are TRBV6-5 and TRBJ2-6, with D unresolved. There are 15 residues in the CDR3. Germline lookup yields CDR1 MNHEY and CDR2 SVGAGI. V was trimmed by 6 bases and J by 0 bases, leaving 9 bases between them. The CDR3 DNA sequence: TGTGCCAGCAGCGACTCGAGCTCTGGGGCCAACGTCCTGACTTTC. This sequence encodes CASSDSSSGANVLTF.

This clone has just one count. V gene TRBV12-5 combines with J gene TRBJ1-1; maybe TRBD1 (6 bases). Trimming removed 6 bases from V and 3 bases from J, with 11 bases in between. The length of the CDR3 is 13 residues. Germline V CDR1 and CDR2: LGHNT, FRNRAP. The CDR3 loop is CASGQQGYTEAFF. The CDR3 DNA follows: TGTGCTAGTGGACAACAGGGTTACACTGAAGCTTTCTTT.

The chain has TRBV6-5 and TRBJ1-3; D possibly corresponds to TRBD1 (6 bases). The germline V gene has CDR1 MNHEY and CDR2 SVGAGI. The CDR3 length is 14 residues. V lost 6 bases and J 4 bases, leaving 13 bases between the germline ends. CDR3 coding DNA: TGTGCCAGCAGGTCCAGGGGACGCGGAAACACCATATATTTT. Its translation is CASRSRGRGNTIYF.

The rearrangement uses TRBV6-5 and TRBJ1-5; D call uncertain. CDR3 length: 15 amino acids. The germline V gene has CDR1 MNHEY and CDR2 SVGAGI. Trimming took off 6 bases at V and 1 base at J, with 13 bases between the two ends. The CDR3 is CASSPMAGSNQPQHF. The DNA of the CDR3 is TGTGCCAGCAGCCCCATGGCGGGGAGCAATCAGCCCCAGCATTTT.

This chain links TRBV6-5 with TRBJ2-1, with TRBD2 matching over 7 bases. Trimming took 8 bases from V and 3 from J; bases not matched to a gene: 4. Per germline, CDR1 MNHEY and CDR2 SVGAGI. This CDR3 region has 13 residues. DNA for the CDR3: TGTGCCAGCCTTACGGGAGGCTACAATGAGCAGTTCTTC. Translation: CASLTGGYNEQFF.

The rearrangement uses TRBV4-1 and TRBJ2-7; a possible D gene is TRBD1 (6 bases). The CDR3 consists of 15 residues. Trimming removed 0 bases at V and 4 bases at J, with 13 bases between. In germline, CDR1 is MGHRA, CDR2 YSYEKL. CDR3 sequence: CASSQELRTVYEQYV. As DNA, the CDR3 is TGCGCCAGCAGCCAAGAGTTGAGGACAGTTTACGAGCAGTACGTC.

CDR3 bases: TGTGCCAGCAGCTTCCCTAGCGGGAATGAGCAGTTCTTC. It specifies CASSFPSGNEQFF. The chain employs TRBV7-9 and TRBJ2-1, with TRBD2 identical over 8 bases. Per germline, CDR1 SEHNR and CDR2 FQNEAQ (reference sequence). CDR3 length: 13 amino acids. V trimming: 3 bases; J trimming: 7 bases; junction bases outside the gene matches: 2. The full variable domain, rest sourced from reference TRBV7-9 and TRBJ2-1, is DTGVSQNPRHKITKRGQNVTFRCDPISEHNRLYWYRQTLGQGPEFLTYFQNEAQLEKSRLLSDRFSAERPKGSFSTLEIQRTEQGDSAMYLCASSFPSGNEQFFGPGTRLTVL.